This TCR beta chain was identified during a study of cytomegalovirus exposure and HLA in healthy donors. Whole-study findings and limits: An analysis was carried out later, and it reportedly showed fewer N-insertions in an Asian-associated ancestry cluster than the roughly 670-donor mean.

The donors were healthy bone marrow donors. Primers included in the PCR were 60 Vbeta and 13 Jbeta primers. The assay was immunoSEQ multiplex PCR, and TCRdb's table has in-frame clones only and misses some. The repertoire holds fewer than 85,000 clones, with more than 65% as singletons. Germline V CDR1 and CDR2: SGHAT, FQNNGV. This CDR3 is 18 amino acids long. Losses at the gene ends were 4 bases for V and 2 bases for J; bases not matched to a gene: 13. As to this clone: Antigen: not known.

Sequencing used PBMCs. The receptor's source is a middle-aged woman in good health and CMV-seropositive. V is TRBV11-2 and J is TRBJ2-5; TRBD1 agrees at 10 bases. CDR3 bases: TGTGCCAGCAGCTCGAAGATCCGGGACAGGGGAAGACAAGAGACCCAGTACTTC. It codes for CASSSKIRDRGRQETQYF.